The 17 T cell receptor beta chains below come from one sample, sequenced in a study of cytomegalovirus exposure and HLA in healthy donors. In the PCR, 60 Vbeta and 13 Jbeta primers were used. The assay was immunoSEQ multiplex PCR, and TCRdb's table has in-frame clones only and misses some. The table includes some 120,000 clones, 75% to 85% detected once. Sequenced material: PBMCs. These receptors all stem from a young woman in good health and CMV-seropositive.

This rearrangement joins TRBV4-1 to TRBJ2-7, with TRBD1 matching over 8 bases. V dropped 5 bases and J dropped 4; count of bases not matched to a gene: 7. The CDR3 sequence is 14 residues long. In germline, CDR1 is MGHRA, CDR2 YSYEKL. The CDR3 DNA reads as TGCGCCAGCAGCGCCACAGGACAGGGTTACGAGCAGTACTTC. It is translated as CASSATGQGYEQYF.

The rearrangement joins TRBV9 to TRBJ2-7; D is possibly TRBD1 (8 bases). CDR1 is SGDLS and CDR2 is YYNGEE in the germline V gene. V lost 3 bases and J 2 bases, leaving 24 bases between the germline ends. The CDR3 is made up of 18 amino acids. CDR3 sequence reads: CASSADGRGTGSPYEQYF. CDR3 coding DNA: TGTGCCAGCAGCGCTGACGGGCGGGGGACAGGCTCTCCCTACGAGCAGTACTTC.

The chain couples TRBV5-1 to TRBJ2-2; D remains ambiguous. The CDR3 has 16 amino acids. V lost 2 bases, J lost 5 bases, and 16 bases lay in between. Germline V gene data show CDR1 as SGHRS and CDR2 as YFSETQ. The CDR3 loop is CASSLQISQWTGELFF. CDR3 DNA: TGCGCCAGCAGCTTACAGATAAGTCAGTGGACCGGGGAGCTGTTTTTT.

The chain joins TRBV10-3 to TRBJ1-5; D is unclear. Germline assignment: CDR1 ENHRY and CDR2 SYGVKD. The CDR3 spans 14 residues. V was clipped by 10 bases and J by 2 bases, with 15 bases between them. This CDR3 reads CATVREAGNQPQHF. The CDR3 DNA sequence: TGTGCCACGGTCCGGGAGGCAGGCAATCAGCCCCAGCATTTT.

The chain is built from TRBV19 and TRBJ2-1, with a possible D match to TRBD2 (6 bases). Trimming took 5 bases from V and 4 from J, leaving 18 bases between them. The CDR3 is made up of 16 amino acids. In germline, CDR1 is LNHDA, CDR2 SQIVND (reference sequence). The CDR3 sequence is CASSPRGSGQYNEQFF. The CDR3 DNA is TGTGCCAGTAGTCCCCGGGGGAGCGGGCAATACAATGAGCAGTTCTTC.

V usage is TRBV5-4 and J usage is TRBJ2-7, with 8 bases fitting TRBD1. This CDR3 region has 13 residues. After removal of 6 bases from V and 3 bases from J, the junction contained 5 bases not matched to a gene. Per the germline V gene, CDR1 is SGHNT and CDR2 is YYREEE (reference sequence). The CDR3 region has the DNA TGTGCCAGCAATCCCACAGGGGGCTACGAGCAGTACTTC. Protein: CASNPTGGYEQYF.

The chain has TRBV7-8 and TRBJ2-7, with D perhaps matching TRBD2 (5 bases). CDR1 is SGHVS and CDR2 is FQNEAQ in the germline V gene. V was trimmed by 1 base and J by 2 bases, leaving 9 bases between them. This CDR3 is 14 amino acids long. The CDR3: CASSLGRVPYEQYF. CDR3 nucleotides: TGTGCCAGCAGCTTAGGGCGGGTCCCCTACGAGCAGTACTTC.

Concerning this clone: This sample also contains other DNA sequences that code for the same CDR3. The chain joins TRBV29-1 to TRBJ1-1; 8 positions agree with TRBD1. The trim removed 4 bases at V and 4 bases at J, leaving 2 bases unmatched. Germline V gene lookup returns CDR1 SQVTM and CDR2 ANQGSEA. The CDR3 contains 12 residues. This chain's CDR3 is CSVAGQGTEAFF. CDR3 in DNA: TGCAGCGTTGCAGGACAGGGCACTGAAGCTTTCTTT.

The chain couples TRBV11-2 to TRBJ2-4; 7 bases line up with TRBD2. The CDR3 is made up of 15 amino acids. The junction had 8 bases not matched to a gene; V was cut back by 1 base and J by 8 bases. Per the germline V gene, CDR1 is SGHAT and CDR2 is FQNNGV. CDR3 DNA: TGTGCCAGCAGCTTAGTAGGTACCGCGGGGGACATTCAGTACTTC. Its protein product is CASSLVGTAGDIQYF.

CDR3 DNA sequence: TGTGCCAGCAGCTTAAGAGCCCCGTCCACAGGGGGAAGCTATGGCTACACCTTC. Its translation is CASSLRAPSTGGSYGYTF. V gene TRBV7-3 combines with J gene TRBJ1-2; TRBD1 matches at 8 bases. After removal of 1 base from V and 4 bases from J, the junction contained 14 bases not matched to a gene. CDR1 and CDR2 from the germline V gene are SGHTA and FQGTGA. This CDR3 contains 18 residues.

Here the CDR3 DNA reads TGTGCCAGCAGCAGAACTACCGGAAACACCATATATTTT. Protein sequence: CASSRTTGNTIYF. The chain couples TRBV7-9 to TRBJ1-3; no firm D call. CDR3 length: 13 amino acids. Trimming stripped 5 bases from V and 4 bases from J, with 9 bases between. Germline V gene lookup returns CDR1 SEHNR and CDR2 FQNEAQ (reference sequence).

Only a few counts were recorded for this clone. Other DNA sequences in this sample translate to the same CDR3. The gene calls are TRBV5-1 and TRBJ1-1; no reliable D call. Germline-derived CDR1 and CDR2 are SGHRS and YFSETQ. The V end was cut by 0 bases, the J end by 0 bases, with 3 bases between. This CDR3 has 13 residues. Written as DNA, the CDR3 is TGCGCCAGCAGCTTGGACATGAACACTGAAGCTTTCTTT. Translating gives CASSLDMNTEAFF.

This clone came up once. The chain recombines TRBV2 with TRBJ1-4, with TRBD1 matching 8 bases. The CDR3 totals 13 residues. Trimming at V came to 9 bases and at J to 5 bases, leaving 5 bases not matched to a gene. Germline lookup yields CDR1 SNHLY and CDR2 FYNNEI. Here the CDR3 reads CASNRGNNEKLFF. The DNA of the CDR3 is TGTGCCAGTAACAGGGGGAACAATGAAAAACTGTTTTTT.

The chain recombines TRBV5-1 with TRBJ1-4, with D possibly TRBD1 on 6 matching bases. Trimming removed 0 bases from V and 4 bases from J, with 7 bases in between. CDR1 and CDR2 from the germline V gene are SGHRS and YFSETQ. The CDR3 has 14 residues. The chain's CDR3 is CASSLAGVNEKLFF. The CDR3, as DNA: TGCGCCAGCAGCTTGGCAGGGGTTAATGAAAAACTGTTTTTT.

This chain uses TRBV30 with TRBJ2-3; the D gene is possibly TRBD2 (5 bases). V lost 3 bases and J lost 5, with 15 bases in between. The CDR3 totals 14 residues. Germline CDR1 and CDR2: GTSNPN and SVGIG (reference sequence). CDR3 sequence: CAWSARLGGDTQYF. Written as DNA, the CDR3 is TGTGCCTGGAGCGCTCGCCTAGGAGGAGATACGCAGTATTTT.

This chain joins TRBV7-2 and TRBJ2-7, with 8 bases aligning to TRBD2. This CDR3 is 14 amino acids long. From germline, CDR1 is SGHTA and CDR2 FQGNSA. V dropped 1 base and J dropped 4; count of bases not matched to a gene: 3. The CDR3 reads CASSLEGGGYEQYF. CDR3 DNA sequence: TGTGCCAGCAGCTTAGAGGGCGGGGGGTACGAGCAGTACTTC. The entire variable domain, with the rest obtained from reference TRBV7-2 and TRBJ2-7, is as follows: GAGVSQSPSNKVTEKGKDVELRCDPISGHTALYWYRQSLGQGLEFLIYFQGNSAPDKSGLPSDRFSAERTGGSVSTLTIQRTQQEDSAVYLCASSLEGGGYEQYFGPGTRLTVT.

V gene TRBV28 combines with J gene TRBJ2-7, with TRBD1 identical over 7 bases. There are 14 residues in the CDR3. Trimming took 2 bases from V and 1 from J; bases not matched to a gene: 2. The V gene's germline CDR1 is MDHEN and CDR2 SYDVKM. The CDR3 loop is CASSLPGGSYEQYF. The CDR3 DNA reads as TGTGCCAGCAGTTTACCAGGGGGTTCCTACGAGCAGTACTTC.